This entry is about one T cell receptor beta chain. No antigen is known for it. V was trimmed by 2 bases and J by 5 bases, leaving 18 bases between them. Germline CDR1 is LGHNA and CDR2 is YSLEER. This CDR3 comprises 16 residues. The entry originates in a study of blood T cells in healthy people across ages. Findings and caveats of the study: Calculation of diversity from one million T cells yielded estimates considered to be underestimates.

PCR was performed a second time for roughly 7 to 11 cycles using a sample-barcoded 5' primer and a J-beta primer mix. From the 5' RACE reads, TCRdb called clonotypes with MiXCR, one entry per CDR3 protein. This table has some 860,000 distinct CDR3 sequences, 56% appearing once. Sequencing used blood. The gene calls are TRBV4-3 and TRBJ1-2, with D possibly being TRBD1 (5 bases). This TCR derives from a man aged 40-50 years in good health. CDR3 sequence reads: CASSQSGSGGIYGYTF. The CDR3 coding sequence is TGCGCCAGCAGCCAATCGGGATCCGGGGGAATATATGGCTACACCTTC.